The sequence of this T cell receptor (beta chain) was determined in a study of T cells in severe cutaneous drug reactions (dated by TCRdb to between 2019 and 2020). About the investigation overall: Patients were recruited between about 2011 and 2018 from Taiwan, Thailand and a European registry network. Only patients with a probable or definite SJS/TEN or DRESS diagnosis by RegiSCAR criteria were enrolled. The culprit drug was assigned using the Naranjo algorithm and the ALDEN drug causality algorithm. Patients in either the acute or the recovery stage provided biological samples, such as blister fluids/cells and PBMC. The study paired bulk TCR sequencing with single-cell sequencing, quantitative PCR validation, functional assays and transgenic mouse experiments. To build the libraries, iRepertoire multiplex PCR was used, and the authors pointed to a comparison in which iRepertoire and 5' RACE methods, with or without UMI, captured abundant clonotypes similarly. Findings and caveats that apply to the study as a whole: The authors noted that whether the public TCR generalizes to SJS/TEN caused by other drugs still needs further study. A public TCRbeta CDR3, present at a mean of roughly 15% in all seven CBZ-SJS/TEN blister samples, was undetectable or scarce in PBMC from tolerant controls and healthy donors. CBZ-SJS/TEN patients showed strongly increased TRBV12-4 usage, with averages of about 32% in blister cells and roughly 5% in PBMC.

CDR3 length: 11 amino acids, cysteine to phenylalanine. No DNA sequence was recorded. The germline V gene sets CDR1 to SQVTM and CDR2 to ANQGSEA. In regard to this clonotype: The clone's antigen remains unknown.

For both bulk and single-cell sequencing, libraries were prepared with the iRepertoire multiplex PCR system using TCR subtype-specific primers. Multiplex PCR using primers aimed at the V, D and J gene regions produced the bulk TCR beta libraries. Approximately 95-550 ng of RNA per sample was used as input for bulk TCR library preparation. An Illumina MiSeq was used to sequence the bulk TCR beta amplicons. Per the original workflow: Sample misassignments and low-quality sequencing reads were removed through quality control steps. CDR3 was defined as the amino acids lying between the Y[YFLI]C motif of the V-gene and the [FW]GXGT motif of the J-segment. TRBV and TRBJ gene assignments and CDR3 clonotypes followed the IMGT database. TRBV expression in each sample was normalized to the mean of the same gene in PBMC from approximately 48 healthy donors. Each entry corresponds to one CDR3 protein sequence from reads that TCRdb reprocessed, and DNA is not given. None of the V and J calls come from the authors' own analysis; TCRdb made them. This sample's listing comprises approximately 9,600 distinct CDR3 sequences. Approximately 20% of the sample comes from the top ten.

Sequencing was performed on donors who were patients with carbamazepine-induced Stevens-Johnson syndrome or toxic epidermal necrolysis (CBZ-SJS/TEN). Next-generation sequencing was used to profile the T cell receptor repertoires of patients with drug-induced severe cutaneous adverse reactions in a search for drug-specific clonotypes. RNA was isolated either from blister cells of skin lesions or from peripheral blood mononuclear cells. The sequenced material came from cells from a skin blister. This specimen's cell subset or site label, interpreted: unsorted cells from skin lesion blisters. The receptor was isolated from a human donor with Stevens-Johnson syndrome, a severe cutaneous drug reaction. The rearranged segments are TRBV29-1 and TRBJ2-1. The CDR3 region has the sequence CSVDFVNEQFF.